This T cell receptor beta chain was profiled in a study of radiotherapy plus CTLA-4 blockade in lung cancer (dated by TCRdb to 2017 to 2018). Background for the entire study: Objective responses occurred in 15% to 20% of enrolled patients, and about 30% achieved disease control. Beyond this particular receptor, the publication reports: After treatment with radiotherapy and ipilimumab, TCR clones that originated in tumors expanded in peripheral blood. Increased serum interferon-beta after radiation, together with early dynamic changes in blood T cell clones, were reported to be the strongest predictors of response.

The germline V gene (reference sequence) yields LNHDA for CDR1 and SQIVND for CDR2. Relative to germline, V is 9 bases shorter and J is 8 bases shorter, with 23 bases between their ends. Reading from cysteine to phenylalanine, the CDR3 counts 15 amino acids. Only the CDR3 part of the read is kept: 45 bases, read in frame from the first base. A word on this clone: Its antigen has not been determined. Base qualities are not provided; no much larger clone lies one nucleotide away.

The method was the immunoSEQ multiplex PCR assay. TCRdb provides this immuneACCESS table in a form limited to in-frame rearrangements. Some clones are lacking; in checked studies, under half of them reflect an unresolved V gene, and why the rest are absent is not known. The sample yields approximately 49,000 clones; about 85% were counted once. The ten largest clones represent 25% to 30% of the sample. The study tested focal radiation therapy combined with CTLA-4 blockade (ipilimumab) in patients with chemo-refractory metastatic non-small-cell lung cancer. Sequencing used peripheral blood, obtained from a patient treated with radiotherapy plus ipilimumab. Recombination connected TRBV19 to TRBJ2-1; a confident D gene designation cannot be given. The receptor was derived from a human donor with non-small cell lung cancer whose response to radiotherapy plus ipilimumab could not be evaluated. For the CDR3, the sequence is CASAKSDSSGDEQFF. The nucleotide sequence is TGTGCCAGCGCCAAGAGCGACTCCAGTGGCGATGAGCAGTTCTTC.